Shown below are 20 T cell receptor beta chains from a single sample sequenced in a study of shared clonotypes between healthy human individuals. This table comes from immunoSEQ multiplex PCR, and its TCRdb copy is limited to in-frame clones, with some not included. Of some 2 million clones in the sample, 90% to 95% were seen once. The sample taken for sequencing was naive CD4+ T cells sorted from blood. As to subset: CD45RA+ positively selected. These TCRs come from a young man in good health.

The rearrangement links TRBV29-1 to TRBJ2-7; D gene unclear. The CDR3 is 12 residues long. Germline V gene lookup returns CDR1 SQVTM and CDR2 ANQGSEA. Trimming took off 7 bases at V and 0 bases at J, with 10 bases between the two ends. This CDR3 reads CSAGRSSYEQYF. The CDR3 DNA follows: TGCAGCGCTGGAAGGAGCTCCTACGAGCAGTACTTC.

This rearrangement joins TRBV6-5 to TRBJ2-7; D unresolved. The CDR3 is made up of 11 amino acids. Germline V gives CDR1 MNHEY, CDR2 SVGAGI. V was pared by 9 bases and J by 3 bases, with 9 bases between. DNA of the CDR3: TGTGCCAGTGGCGACGTCTACGAGCAGTACTTC. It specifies CASGDVYEQYF.

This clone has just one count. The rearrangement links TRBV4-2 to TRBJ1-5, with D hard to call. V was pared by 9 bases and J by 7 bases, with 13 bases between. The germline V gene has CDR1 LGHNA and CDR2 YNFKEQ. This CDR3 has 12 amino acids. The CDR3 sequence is CASSPRRQPQHF. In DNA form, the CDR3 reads TGTGCCAGTTCCCCTCGCAGACAGCCCCAGCATTTT.

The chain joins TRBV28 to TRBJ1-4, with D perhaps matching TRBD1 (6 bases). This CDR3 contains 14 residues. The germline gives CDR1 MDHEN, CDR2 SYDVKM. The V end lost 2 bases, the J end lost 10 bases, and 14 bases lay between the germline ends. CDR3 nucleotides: TGTGCCAGCAGTTTAACACAGGGACGAGGAAAACTGTTTTTT. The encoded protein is CASSLTQGRGKLFF.

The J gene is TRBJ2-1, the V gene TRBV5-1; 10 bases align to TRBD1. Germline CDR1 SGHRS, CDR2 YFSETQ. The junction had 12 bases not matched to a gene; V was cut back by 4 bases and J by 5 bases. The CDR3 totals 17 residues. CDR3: CASSPRDRGYRDNEQFF. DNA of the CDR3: TGCGCCAGCAGCCCCAGGGACAGGGGATACCGTGACAATGAGCAGTTCTTC.

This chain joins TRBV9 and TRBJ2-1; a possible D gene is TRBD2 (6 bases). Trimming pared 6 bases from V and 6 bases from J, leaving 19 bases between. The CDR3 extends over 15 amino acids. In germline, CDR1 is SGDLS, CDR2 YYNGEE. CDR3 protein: CASNYIGGISNEQFF. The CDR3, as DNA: TGTGCCAGCAATTATATTGGCGGGATCAGCAATGAGCAGTTCTTC.

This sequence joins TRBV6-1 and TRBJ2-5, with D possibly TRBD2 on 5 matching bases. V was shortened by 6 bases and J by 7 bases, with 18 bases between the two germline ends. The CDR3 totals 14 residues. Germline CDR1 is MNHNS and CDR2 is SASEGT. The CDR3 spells CASRKYGLGGTQYF. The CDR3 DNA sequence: TGTGCCAGCAGGAAGTATGGCCTAGGAGGGACCCAGTACTTC.

CDR3: CASLGGGNEQYF. As DNA, the CDR3 is TGTGCCAGCTTGGGGGGGGGAAACGAGCAGTACTTC. The V call is TRBV2, the J call TRBJ2-7; TRBD2 agrees at 7 bases. V shed 8 bases, J shed 5 bases, and the junction held 6 bases outside the gene matches. Germline loops: CDR1 SNHLY, CDR2 FYNNEI. CDR3 length equals 12 residues.

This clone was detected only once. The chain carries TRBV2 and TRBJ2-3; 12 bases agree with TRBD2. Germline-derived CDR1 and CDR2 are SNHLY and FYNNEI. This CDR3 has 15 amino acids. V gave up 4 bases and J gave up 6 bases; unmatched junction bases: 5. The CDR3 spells CASSGASGRDDTQYF. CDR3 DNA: TGTGCCAGCAGTGGGGCTAGCGGGAGGGACGATACGCAGTATTTT.

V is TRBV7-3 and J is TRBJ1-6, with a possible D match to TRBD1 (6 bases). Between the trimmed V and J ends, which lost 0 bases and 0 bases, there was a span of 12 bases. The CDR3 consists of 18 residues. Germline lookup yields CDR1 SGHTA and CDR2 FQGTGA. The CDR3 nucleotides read TGTGCCAGCAGCTTAACTTGGCAGGGGAGCTCCTATAATTCACCCCTCCACTTT. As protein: CASSLTWQGSSYNSPLHF. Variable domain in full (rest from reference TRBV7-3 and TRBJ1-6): GAGVSQTPSNKVTEKGKYVELRCDPISGHTALYWYRQSLGQGPEFLIYFQGTGAADDSGLPNDRFFAVRPEGSVSTLKIQRTERGDSAVYLCASSLTWQGSSYNSPLHFGNGTRLTVT.

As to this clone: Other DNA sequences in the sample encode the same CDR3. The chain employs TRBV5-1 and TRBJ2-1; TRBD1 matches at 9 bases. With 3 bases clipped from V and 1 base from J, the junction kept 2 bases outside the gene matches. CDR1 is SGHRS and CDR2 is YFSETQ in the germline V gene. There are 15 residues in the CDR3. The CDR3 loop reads CASSSGQGSYNEQFF. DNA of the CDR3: TGCGCCAGCAGCTCGGGACAGGGATCCTACAATGAGCAGTTCTTC.

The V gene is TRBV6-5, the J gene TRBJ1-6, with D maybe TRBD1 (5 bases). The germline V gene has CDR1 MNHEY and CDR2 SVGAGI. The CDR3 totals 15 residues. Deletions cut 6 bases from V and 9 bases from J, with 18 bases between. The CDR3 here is CASSTDRTGISPLHF. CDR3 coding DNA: TGTGCCAGCAGCACTGACAGAACGGGTATTTCACCCCTCCACTTT.

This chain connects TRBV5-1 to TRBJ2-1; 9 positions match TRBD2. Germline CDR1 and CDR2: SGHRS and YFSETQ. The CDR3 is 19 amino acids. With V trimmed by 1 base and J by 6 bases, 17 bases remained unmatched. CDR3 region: CASSLILPVVVAGANEQFF. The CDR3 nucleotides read TGCGCCAGCAGCTTGATATTACCCGTAGTCGTAGCGGGGGCCAATGAGCAGTTCTTC.

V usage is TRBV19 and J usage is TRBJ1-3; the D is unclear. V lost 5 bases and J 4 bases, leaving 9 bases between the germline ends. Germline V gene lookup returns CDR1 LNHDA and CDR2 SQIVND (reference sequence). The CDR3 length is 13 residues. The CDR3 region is CASSFGPGNTIYF. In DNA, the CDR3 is TGTGCCAGTAGTTTCGGGCCGGGAAACACCATATATTTT.

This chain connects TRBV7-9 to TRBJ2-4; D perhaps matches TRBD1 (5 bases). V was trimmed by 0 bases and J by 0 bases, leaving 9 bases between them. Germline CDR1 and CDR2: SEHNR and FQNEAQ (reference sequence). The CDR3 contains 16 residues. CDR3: CASSLADSVAKNIQYF. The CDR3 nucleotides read TGTGCCAGCAGCTTAGCAGACAGTGTAGCCAAAAACATTCAGTACTTC.

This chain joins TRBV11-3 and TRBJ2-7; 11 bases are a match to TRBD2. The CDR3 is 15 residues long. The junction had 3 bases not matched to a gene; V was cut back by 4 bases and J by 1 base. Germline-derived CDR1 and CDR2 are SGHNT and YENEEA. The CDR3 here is CASSSGTSGSYEQYF. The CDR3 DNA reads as TGTGCCAGCAGCTCCGGGACTAGCGGTTCCTACGAGCAGTACTTC.

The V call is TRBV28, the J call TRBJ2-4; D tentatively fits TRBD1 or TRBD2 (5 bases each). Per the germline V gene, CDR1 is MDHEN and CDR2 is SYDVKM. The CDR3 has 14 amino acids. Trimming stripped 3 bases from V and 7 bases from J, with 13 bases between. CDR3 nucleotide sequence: TGTGCCAGCAGTTTCAGGGACCGTCTCAACATTCAGTACTTC. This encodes CASSFRDRLNIQYF.

The CDR3 protein is CASSPDKTNTGELFF. DNA of the CDR3: TGTGCCAGCAGCCCGGACAAAACGAACACCGGGGAGCTGTTTTTT. V usage is TRBV7-9 and J usage is TRBJ2-2, with D perhaps TRBD1 (5 bases). Germline V CDR1 and CDR2: SEHNR, FQNEAQ (reference sequence). Trimming took 5 bases from V and 0 from J, leaving 10 bases between them. CDR3 size: 15 residues.

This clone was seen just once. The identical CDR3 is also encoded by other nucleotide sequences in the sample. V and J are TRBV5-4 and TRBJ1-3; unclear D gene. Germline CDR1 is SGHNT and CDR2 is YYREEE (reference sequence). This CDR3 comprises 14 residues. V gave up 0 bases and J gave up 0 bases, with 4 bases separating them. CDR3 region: CASSLAGSGNTIYF. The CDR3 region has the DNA TGTGCCAGCAGCTTGGCTGGCTCTGGAAACACCATATATTTT.

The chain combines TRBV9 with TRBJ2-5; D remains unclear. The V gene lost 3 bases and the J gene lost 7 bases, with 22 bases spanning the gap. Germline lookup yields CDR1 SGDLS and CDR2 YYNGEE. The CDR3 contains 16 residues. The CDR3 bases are TGTGCCAGCAGCGCGAATCACTGGACCCCGGCTGGGACCCAGTACTTC. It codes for CASSANHWTPAGTQYF.